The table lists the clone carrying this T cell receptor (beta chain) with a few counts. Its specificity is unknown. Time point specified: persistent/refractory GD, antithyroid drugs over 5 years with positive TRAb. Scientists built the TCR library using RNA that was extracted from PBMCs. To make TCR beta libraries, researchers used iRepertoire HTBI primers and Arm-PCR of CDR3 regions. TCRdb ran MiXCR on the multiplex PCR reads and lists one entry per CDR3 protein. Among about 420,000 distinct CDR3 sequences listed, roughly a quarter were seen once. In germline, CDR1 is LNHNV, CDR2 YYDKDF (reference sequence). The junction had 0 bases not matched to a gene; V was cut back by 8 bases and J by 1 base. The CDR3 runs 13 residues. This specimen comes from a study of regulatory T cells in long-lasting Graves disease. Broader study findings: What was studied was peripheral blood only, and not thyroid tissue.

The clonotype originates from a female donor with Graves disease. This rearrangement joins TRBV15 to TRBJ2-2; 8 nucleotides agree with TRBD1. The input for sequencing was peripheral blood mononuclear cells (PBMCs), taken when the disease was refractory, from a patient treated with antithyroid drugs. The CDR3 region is CATGQGNTGELFF. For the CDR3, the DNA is TGTGCCACCGGACAGGGGAACACCGGGGAGCTGTTTTTT. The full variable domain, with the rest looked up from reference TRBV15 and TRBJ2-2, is DAMVIQNPRYQVTQFGKPVTLSCSQTLNHNVMYWYQQKSSQAPKLLFHYYDKDFNNEADTPDNFQSRRPNTSFCFLDIRSPGLGDTAMYLCATGQGNTGELFFGEGSRLTVL.